A selection of T cell receptor beta chains follows, all from one sample in a study of shared clonotypes between healthy human individuals. TCRdb's table, derived via immunoSEQ multiplex PCR, lists solely in-frame clones and lacks some. The repertoire holds millions of clones, with 85% to 95% as singletons. Sequencing was carried out using naive CD4+ T cells sorted from blood. These receptors were collected from a man aged 18 to 29 in good health. The CDR3 runs from the conserved cysteine through the conserved F or W. A D gene is named only where the DNA matches it firmly. For some rows the clone size is stated as once, few or many, or as a class when expanded; others skip it.

>TRBV19|-|TRBJ2-2|once
CASSNQGRNTGELFF
TGTGCCAGTAGTAATCAGGGGCGGAACACCGGGGAGCTGTTTTTT
>TRBV6-1|TRBD1|TRBJ2-5|-
CASSPLTGNQETQYF
TGTGCCAGCAGCCCATTGACAGGGAACCAAGAGACCCAGTACTTC
>TRBV5-1|-|TRBJ2-7|-
CASSLVREEGYEQYF
TGCGCCAGCAGCTTGGTGCGGGAAGAGGGCTACGAGCAGTACTTC
>TRBV7-9|-|TRBJ2-7|once
CASSLSSYEQYF
TGTGCCAGCAGTCTTTCCTCCTACGAGCAGTACTTC
>TRBV11-2|-|TRBJ1-5|-
CASSLTWGGQPQHF
TGTGCCAGCAGCCTGACTTGGGGGGGTCAGCCCCAGCATTTT
>TRBV6-1|-|TRBJ2-2|-
CASSGGLGGELFF
TGTGCCAGCAGTGGGGGTCTGGGCGGGGAGCTGTTTTTT
>TRBV5-1|TRBD1|TRBJ2-7|-
CASSLEQGAYEQYF
TGCGCCAGCAGCTTGGAGCAGGGGGCCTACGAGCAGTACTTC
>TRBV5-8|-|TRBJ1-5|few
CASSLGNQPQHF
TGTGCCAGCAGCTTGGGGAACCAGCCCCAGCATTTT
>TRBV25-1|-|TRBJ2-7|-
CASTDVTYEQYF
TGTGCCAGCACGGACGTTACCTACGAGCAGTACTTC
>TRBV27|-|TRBJ1-2|-
CASSLRGAGYTF
TGTGCCAGCAGTTTAAGGGGAGCTGGCTACACCTTC
>TRBV19|TRBD2|TRBJ2-1|-
CASSIAGLAGGNEQFF
TGTGCCAGTAGTATAGCCGGGCTAGCGGGGGGCAATGAGCAGTTCTTC
>TRBV19|TRBD2|TRBJ2-5|-
CASRGLGGETQYF
TGTGCCAGTAGGGGACTCGGGGGGGAGACCCAGTACTTC
>TRBV7-9|-|TRBJ1-2|once
CASSLGGFSGYTF
TGTGCCAGCAGCTTAGGGGGGTTCTCTGGCTACACCTTC
>TRBV4-1|-|TRBJ2-7|-
CASSQHQLRSSGYEQYF
TGCGCCAGCAGCCAACACCAGCTGCGCTCTTCGGGTTACGAGCAGTACTTC
>TRBV18|TRBD2|TRBJ2-3|-
CASSPSSGGVQTQYF
TGTGCCAGCTCACCCAGTAGCGGGGGAGTTCAGACGCAGTATTTT
>TRBV18|TRBD2|TRBJ2-3|-
CASSPGTSGSGTDTQYF
TGTGCCAGCTCTCCCGGGACTAGCGGGAGTGGGACAGATACGCAGTATTTT
>TRBV4-1|TRBD2|TRBJ2-7|-
CASSPSYSGGALDEQYF
TGCGCCAGCAGCCCATCCTATAGCGGGGGGGCGCTCGACGAGCAGTACTTC
>TRBV5-1|TRBD1|TRBJ2-5|-
CASRSTGIQETQYF
TGCGCCAGCAGGTCGACAGGGATCCAAGAGACCCAGTACTTC
>TRBV5-1|TRBD2|TRBJ2-3|-
CASSLGPLAGDADTQYF
TGCGCCAGCAGCTTGGGACCCCTAGCGGGAGACGCAGATACGCAGTATTTT
>TRBV29-1|-|TRBJ2-3|once
CSAYKDLDTQYF
TGCAGCGCCTACAAGGACCTGGATACGCAGTATTTT
>TRBV30|-|TRBJ2-7|-
CAWSLSKAYEQYF
TGTGCCTGGAGTCTCTCTAAAGCCTACGAGCAGTACTTC
>TRBV28|TRBD1|TRBJ2-7|-
CASSSGQTSSYEQYF
TGTGCCAGCAGTTCGGGACAGACAAGCTCCTACGAGCAGTACTTC
>TRBV2|-|TRBJ1-1|once
CASSEQTNTEAFF
TGTGCCAGCAGTGAACAAACGAACACTGAAGCTTTCTTT
>TRBV18|-|TRBJ1-5|-
CATMAQGGGQPQHF
TGTGCCACTATGGCCCAAGGCGGAGGTCAGCCCCAGCATTTT
>TRBV18|-|TRBJ1-1|few
CASSSTSGVNTEAFF
TGTGCCAGCTCTTCGACATCAGGAGTAAACACTGAAGCTTTCTTT
>TRBV23-1|-|TRBJ2-2|-
CASSPIPGQGGTGELFF
TGCGCCAGCAGCCCAATCCCGGGCCAGGGGGGCACCGGGGAGCTGTTTTTT
>TRBV5-4|TRBD1|TRBJ2-1|-
CASSLTGTGAYNEQFF
TGTGCCAGCAGCTTGACAGGGACAGGGGCTTACAATGAGCAGTTCTTC
>TRBV5-4|-|TRBJ1-6|-
CASSLAAGNNSPLHF
TGTGCCAGCAGCTTGGCGGCAGGGAACAATTCACCCCTCCACTTT
>TRBV5-4|TRBD2|TRBJ2-3|-
CASSLASGGGSTDTQYF
TGTGCCAGCAGCTTGGCCTCTGGCGGGGGTAGCACAGATACGCAGTATTTT
>TRBV10-2|TRBD2|TRBJ2-2|-
CASGTSGVSGELFF
TGCGCCAGTGGGACTAGCGGGGTATCCGGGGAGCTGTTTTTT
>TRBV5-4|-|TRBJ1-3|-
CASSSAGAGNTIYF
TGTGCCAGCAGCTCGGCAGGGGCGGGAAACACCATATATTTT
>TRBV5-6|TRBD1|TRBJ2-1|-
CASSPGQGIAYNEQFF
TGTGCCAGCAGCCCCGGACAGGGGATCGCCTACAATGAGCAGTTCTTC
>TRBV25-1|-|TRBJ2-7|-
CASSQGGSYEQYF
TGTGCCAGCAGCCAGGGGGGCTCCTACGAGCAGTACTTC
>TRBV6-5|-|TRBJ1-6|-
CASTLTGNNSPLHF
TGTGCCAGCACCTTAACAGGGAATAATTCACCCCTCCACTTT
>TRBV2|-|TRBJ2-3|-
CASRTDTDTQYF
TGTGCCAGCAGGACTGACACAGATACGCAGTATTTT
>TRBV4-3|-|TRBJ2-1|-
CASSPEASSYNEQFF
TGCGCCAGCAGCCCGGAGGCGAGCTCCTACAATGAGCAGTTCTTC
>TRBV6-6|-|TRBJ1-1|few
CASSFLRDTEAFF
TGTGCCAGCAGTTTCCTACGTGACACTGAAGCTTTCTTT
>TRBV28|-|TRBJ2-2|-
CASSLGTLFTGELFF
TGTGCCAGCAGTTTGGGGACTCTGTTCACCGGGGAGCTGTTTTTT
>TRBV21-1|-|TRBJ2-7|-
CASSKELREGYEQYF
TGTGCCAGCAGCAAAGAGTTGAGGGAGGGCTACGAGCAGTACTTC
>TRBV2|TRBD1|TRBJ2-7|-
CASLRQGNYEQYF
TGTGCCAGCCTTAGACAGGGTAACTACGAGCAGTACTTC
>TRBV6-5|-|TRBJ1-2|-
CASSYNQGANYGYTF
TGTGCCAGCAGTTATAATCAGGGAGCTAACTATGGCTACACCTTC
>TRBV7-8|-|TRBJ2-7|-
CASSGSSYEQYF
TGTGCCAGCAGCGGATCTTCCTACGAGCAGTACTTC
>TRBV7-2|TRBD2|TRBJ2-7|-
CASSPSALADEQYF
TGTGCCAGCAGCCCATCAGCACTAGCGGACGAGCAGTACTTC
>TRBV10-3|TRBD1|TRBJ2-7|-
CAISERQGSYEQYF
TGTGCCATCAGTGAGCGACAGGGTTCCTACGAGCAGTACTTC
>TRBV11-2|-|TRBJ1-3|-
CASSQAAKRNTIYF
TGTGCCAGCAGCCAAGCAGCCAAGAGAAACACCATATATTTT
>TRBV7-9|-|TRBJ2-1|-
CAGDEGEAANNEQFF
TGTGCCGGGGACGAGGGGGAAGCCGCCAACAATGAGCAGTTCTTC